One T cell receptor beta chain is described in this entry. The antigen is unknown. Primed by a sample-barcoded 5' primer and a J-beta primer mix, a second PCR proceeded for 7 to 11 cycles. Through a template-switch adaptor with 12 random nucleotides, each cDNA molecule received a tag. A single record per CDR3 protein comes from TCRdb applying MiXCR to the 5' RACE reads. This table holds around 870,000 distinct CDR3 sequences, roughly 26% found once. This sample was included in a study of blood T cells in healthy people across ages. As for the study in general: Per every two T cells, about one barcoded beta molecule was captured by template switching. Points from the study as a whole: Diversity was estimated from one million T cells, and these estimates were considered underestimates.

The donors, healthy Caucasians from Russia, were aged about 6 to 95. CDR1 and CDR2 from the germline V gene are LGHDT and YNNKEL (reference sequence). This CDR3 region has 16 residues. Trimming removed 1 base from V and 11 bases from J, with 23 bases in between. Material: blood. This chain joins TRBV3-1 and TRBJ2-5; D may match TRBD1 or TRBD2 (7 bases each). The clonotype originates from a woman older than 75 in good health. Here the CDR3 DNA reads TGTGCCAGCAGCCAAGCGGATAGGGGAGGGGGCAATGAGCAGTACTTC. Protein sequence: CASSQADRGGGNEQYF.